A selection of T cell receptor beta chains follows, all from one sample in a study of identifying expanded T cells in peripheral blood. Profiling relied on immunoSEQ multiplex PCR, and the TCRdb table lists in-frame clones only, not all of them. In the table there are approximately 86,000 clones, roughly 84% of which are singletons. Material: blood. The receptors stem from a person aged 18-69 years in good health. Both conserved end residues are part of each CDR3.

V gene	CDR3 length	J gene	CDR3 protein
TRBV9	15	TRBJ2-2	CASSLGQGYTGELFF
TRBV7-9	16	TRBJ1-2	CASSLGDSGRYYGYTF
TRBV29-1	12	TRBJ1-1	CSVRQEVNRAFF
TRBV6-1	13	TRBJ1-2	CASTNSWDYGYTF
TRBV30	13	TRBJ1-4	CAWSTGLGEKLFF
TRBV28	16	TRBJ1-3	CASSLGGGASGNTIYF
TRBV21-1	18	TRBJ2-7	CASSKASPVDRGRREQYF
TRBV19	19	TRBJ1-3	CASSIDRQANPNPGNTIYF
TRBV30	13	TRBJ1-2	CAWKSGKDYGYTF
TRBV11-3	14	TRBJ1-1	CASSLRTGTTEAFF
TRBV6-5	14	TRBJ1-6	CASSFGVSNSPLHF
TRBV2	17	TRBJ2-2	CASAVVGTESGTGELFF
TRBV27	15	TRBJ2-3	CASTSWGGGIDTQYF
TRBV29-1	13	TRBJ1-1	CSVLRSGNTEAFF
TRBV4-1	15	TRBJ1-2	CASSQDARRTEGYTF
TRBV19	14	TRBJ2-5	CASRAAGGLETQYF
TRBV6-5	16	TRBJ1-1	CASSYKGGDSRYRAFF
TRBV4-3	14	TRBJ2-3	CASSQGQGAGTQYF
TRBV9	11	TRBJ1-2	CASSGGGRYTF
TRBV28	11	TRBJ1-2	CGTIQGGGYTF
TRBV7-2	15	TRBJ1-2	CASSLDGTTNYGYTF
TRBV2	18	TRBJ2-5	CASSGLELGQGGQETQYF
TRBV6-5	13	TRBJ1-5	CASSYRGNQPQHF
TRBV5-1	11	TRBJ2-7	CASSAGYEQYF
TRBV18	16	TRBJ2-2	CASSRLGTGASGELFF
TRBV30	13	TRBJ1-1	CAWSGQPNTEAFF
TRBV6-1	15	TRBJ2-7	CASRPRGTVKCEQYF
TRBV30	15	TRBJ1-5	CAWSVDSGFNQPQHF
TRBV7-2	14	TRBJ1-3	CASSLEPGGNTIYF
TRBV7-9	13	TRBJ2-7	CASSLGTGYEQYF
TRBV11-2	16	TRBJ2-3	CASSLGLAGGQDTQYF
TRBV6-5	13	TRBJ2-1	CASKTSGAHEQFF
TRBV19	15	TRBJ1-6	CASRQITGLGSPLHF
TRBV7-2	12	TRBJ2-5	CASSLYQETQYF
TRBV6-5	15	TRBJ1-2	CASSYSRTVTYGYTF
TRBV6-5	13	TRBJ2-1	CASQISSYNEQFF
TRBV30	15	TRBJ1-1	CAWGPIQGGDTEAFF
TRBV15	12	TRBJ1-2	CATSRDGYGYTF
TRBV7-2	14	TRBJ1-2	CASSFQGQDYGYTF
TRBV27	14	TRBJ1-1	CASSLTGVNTEAFF
TRBV4-3	15	TRBJ2-7	CASRQRIVDSYEQYF
TRBV5-4	15	TRBJ1-2	CASSAREGGLYGYTF
TRBV10-3	13	TRBJ1-1	CAISPREGTEAFF
TRBV6-6	14	TRBJ2-7	CASSTGLAGDEQYF
TRBV18	19	TRBJ1-2	CASSPQAMGPDGGAYGYTF